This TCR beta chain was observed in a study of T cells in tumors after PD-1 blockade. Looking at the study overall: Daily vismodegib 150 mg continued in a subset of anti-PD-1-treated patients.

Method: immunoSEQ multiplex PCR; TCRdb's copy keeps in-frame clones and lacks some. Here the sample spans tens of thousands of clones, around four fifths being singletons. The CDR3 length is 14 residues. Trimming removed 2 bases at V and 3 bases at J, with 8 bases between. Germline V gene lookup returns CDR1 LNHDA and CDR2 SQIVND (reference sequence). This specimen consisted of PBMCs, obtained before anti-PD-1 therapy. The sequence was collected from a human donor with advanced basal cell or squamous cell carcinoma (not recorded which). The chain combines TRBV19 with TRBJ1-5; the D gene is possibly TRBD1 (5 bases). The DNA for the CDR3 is TGTGCCAGTAGTATAAGGGGTAACAATCAGCCCCAGCATTTT. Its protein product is CASSIRGNNQPQHF.